This T cell receptor (beta chain) was recorded in a study of CD8 T cells in ankylosing spondylitis. This clonotype was counted between two and nine times. TCRdb itself ran the 5' RACE reads through MiXCR, one entry per CDR3 protein. The sample yields around 150,000 distinct CDR3 sequences, around 16% seen once. This receptor was identified in a male donor with ankylosing spondylitis or in good health (not recorded which). The sequencing input was blood, either unsorted or a sorted T cell fraction (not recorded which).

CDR3 nucleotide sequence: TGTGCCAGCAGCCCAGTTGTACTAGCGGGAGAGCAGTTCTTC. Its protein product is CASSPVVLAGEQFF. This chain uses TRBV7-2 with TRBJ2-1; TRBD2 agrees at 10 bases. The CDR3 loop spans 14 amino acids. Germline CDR1 SGHTA, CDR2 FQGNSA. The trim removed 5 bases at V and 10 bases at J, leaving 8 bases unmatched.